This TCR beta chain stems from a study of cytomegalovirus exposure and HLA in healthy donors (TCRdb year 2017). Background for the entire study: According to a later analysis, one platform produced both the roughly 120 validation repertoires and the approximately 670 repertoires of the first cohort. The study aimed to test whether cataloging public T cell receptors could reveal signatures of past pathogen exposure. Besides the first cohort of more than 650 subjects, a separate validation cohort made up of roughly 120 different subjects was used. To predict cytomegalovirus infection status, the study brought together high-throughput TCR immunosequencing, statistical association of individual TCRs with disease status, and machine learning.

Paper-wide results and their limitations: A later analysis found that TCRs clustered in the first cohort also tended to co-occur in the roughly 120 validation repertoires, with 94% of cluster scores above 0. Most TCR sequences were observed very rarely across donors, whereas some public TCRs were present in many individuals. The classifier was reported to diagnose cytomegalovirus status with high specificity and sensitivity in both the original cohort and the validation cohort. The study listed over 150 TCR beta chains as associated with cytomegalovirus. A later analysis had no HLA typing for the validation cohort, so co-occurrence there was scored across all 110 or so repertoires. Three of the identified cytomegalovirus-associated TCR beta chains were confirmed in vitro to be specific for cytomegalovirus antigens. The authors suggested that the approach could potentially be extended to other disease states and immunological phenotypes.

Separate from the approximately 670-subject first cohort, the validation cohort of more than 90 subjects was the group to which the donors belonged. Library preparation employed the immunoSEQ multiplex PCR assay. The authors' analysis ran thus. A statistical classification framework was built for diagnosing cytomegalovirus status from the catalog of TCR beta chain sequences. TCRdb retrieved this table from immuneACCESS and kept in-frame rearrangements only. Not all clones are present; in checked studies, unresolved V genes account for under half, and no reason is known for the remainder. V, J and clone size are those of that table, while D and trimming were read from the DNA. The sample table lists some 150,000 clones, roughly 86% of them with a count of one. The top ten clonotypes cover 4.5% of the sample. A remark on this clone: The specificity of this receptor is unknown. Base qualities are not recorded, but no much larger clone differs from it by a single base.

CDR1 MGHRA and CDR2 YSYEKL were looked up in the germline V gene. The germline V end is reduced by 1 base and the J end by 6 bases; junction bases left unmatched: 11. Including the terminal cysteine and phenylalanine, the CDR3 comprises 16 residues. Only the CDR3 region is kept as DNA, spanning 48 bases read in frame from base 1. The sequenced sample consisted of PBMCs. The rearranged chain carries TRBV4-1 and TRBJ1-1; 7 middle bases align to TRBD1. The origin of this receptor is a man younger than 30 in good health and CMV-seropositive. Here is the DNA: TGCGCCAGCAGCCAAGTAATAGACGCAGGACAGGCTGAAGCTTTCTTT. It encodes CASSQVIDAGQAEAFF.